These 24 T cell receptor beta chains were all obtained from the same sample, sequenced in a study of blood T cell repertoires in COVID-19. The method was immunoSEQ multiplex PCR; TCRdb's version includes in-frame clones alone and lacks a portion of them. The sample holds 270,000 or so clones, roughly 84% seen once. The sequencing input was peripheral blood. The receptors were gathered from a human donor with COVID-19, enrolled during active disease. The donor label of this sample is uncertain.

V gene TRBV5-5 combines with J gene TRBJ2-5; no clear D. This CDR3 contains 14 residues. Germline CDR1 SGHKS, CDR2 YYEKEE (reference sequence). Trimming cost V 0 bases and J 2 bases, with 8 bases left between them. CDR3 loop: CASSLVPEQETQYF. The DNA of the CDR3 is TGTGCCAGCAGCTTGGTACCAGAACAAGAGACCCAGTACTTC.

The chain has TRBV2 and TRBJ1-5, with D possibly matching TRBD1 (6 bases). V was cut by 7 bases and J by 4 bases, with 17 bases left in between. The CDR3 runs 15 residues. The germline V gene has CDR1 SNHLY and CDR2 FYNNEI. The CDR3 reads CASKGDNGRNQPQHF. CDR3 nucleotide sequence: TGTGCCAGCAAAGGGGACAACGGACGGAATCAGCCCCAGCATTTT.

The V call is TRBV11-2, the J call TRBJ2-2; D gene ambiguous. This CDR3 is built from 13 residues. Germline lookup yields CDR1 SGHAT and CDR2 FQNNGV. The V and J ends lost 2 bases and 5 bases respectively, with 6 bases between them. The CDR3 nucleotides read TGTGCCAGCAGCTTACTGAGGACCGGGGAGCTGTTTTTT. Translation: CASSLLRTGELFF.

CDR3 DNA sequence: TGTGCCAGCAGCGCCGACAGAGCGGGCTACGAGCAGTACTTC. As protein: CASSADRAGYEQYF. The chain has TRBV9 and TRBJ2-7; possibly TRBD2 for D (6 bases). The length of the CDR3 is 14 residues. V was clipped by 3 bases and J by 3 bases, with 13 bases between them. The germline V gene has CDR1 SGDLS and CDR2 YYNGEE.

The chain uses TRBV7-9 and TRBJ2-1, with 9 bases that match TRBD2. The germline V gene encodes CDR1 SEHNR and CDR2 FQNEAQ (reference sequence). The length of the CDR3 is 13 residues. Unmatched junction bases numbered 8, after V lost 8 bases and J lost 9 bases. CDR3 protein: CASEAGGPGEQFF. For the CDR3, the DNA is TGTGCCAGCGAGGCGGGAGGGCCGGGTGAGCAGTTCTTC.

The chain has TRBV30 and TRBJ2-5, with 9 bases fitting TRBD1. V dropped 5 bases and J dropped 7; count of bases not matched to a gene: 11. The CDR3 runs 14 residues. Germline CDR1 GTSNPN, CDR2 SVGIG (reference sequence). The CDR3 DNA reads as TGTGCCTGGTCCAAGGGACAGGGAAGGGGGACCCAGTACTTC. Translation: CAWSKGQGRGTQYF.

The rearrangement joins TRBV30 to TRBJ2-6; possible D gene TRBD2, 6 bases. Germline CDR1 is GTSNPN and CDR2 is SVGIG (reference sequence). This CDR3 contains 13 residues. With 5 bases removed from V and 4 bases from J, the gap between germline ends came to 9 bases. The CDR3 protein is CAWRDWGANVLTF. The CDR3 DNA follows: TGTGCCTGGCGGGACTGGGGGGCCAACGTCCTGACTTTC.

This clone was detected a few times. The CDR3 nucleotides are TGTGCCAGCAGCTTAGAGGCGGGAGTTAAGCAGTACTTC. This encodes CASSLEAGVKQYF. The chain joins TRBV11-3 to TRBJ2-7; 7 positions agree with TRBD2. J was trimmed by 8 bases and V by 0 bases; bases with no gene match: 4. Germline CDR1 SGHNT, CDR2 YENEEA. CDR3 length: 13 amino acids. Full variable domain (missing parts from reference TRBV11-3 and TRBJ2-7): EAGVVQSPRYKIIEKKQPVAFWCNPISGHNTLYWYLQNLGQGPELLIRYENEEAVDDSQLPKDRFSAERLKGVDSTLKIQPAELGDSAVYLCASSLEAGVKQYFGPGTRLTVT.

The chain is built from TRBV5-1 and TRBJ2-3; 8 bases are shared with TRBD2. The CDR3 length is 16 residues. Germline trimming cut 6 bases from V and 0 bases from J; bases unmatched to any gene: 9. Germline V lookup: CDR1 SGHRS, CDR2 YFSETQ. Here the CDR3 reads CASTARLAGSTDTQYF. The CDR3 DNA reads TGCGCCAGCACCGCGCGGCTAGCGGGTAGCACAGATACGCAGTATTTT.

Only one count was recorded for this clone. The V gene is TRBV9, the J gene TRBJ1-4; 8 nucleotides align to TRBD1. CDR3 length equals 13 residues. Germline V gives CDR1 SGDLS, CDR2 YYNGEE. The trim removed 0 bases at V and 10 bases at J, leaving 2 bases unmatched. The CDR3 region has the DNA TGTGCCAGCAGCGTAGACAGGGGGGGAAAACTGTTTTTT. Translating gives CASSVDRGGKLFF.

This clone was counted a few times. The genes are TRBV20-1 and TRBJ1-5; D unresolved. Germline CDR1 DFQATT, CDR2 SNEGSKA (reference sequence). This CDR3 spans 13 amino acids. Between the trimmed V and J ends, which lost 3 bases and 4 bases, there was a span of 10 bases. The DNA for the CDR3 is TGCAGTGCTAGTCCCGGGATTAATCAGCCCCAGCATTTT. It encodes CSASPGINQPQHF.

This clone was detected only once. The chain links TRBV13 to TRBJ2-3; 13 bases align to TRBD2. Per germline, CDR1 PRHDT and CDR2 FYEKMQ (reference sequence). Trimming cost V 5 bases and J 2 bases; bases outside gene matches: 16. The CDR3 extends over 20 amino acids. As DNA, the CDR3 is TGTGCCAGCAGCCAATCGAGAATAGGGACTAGCGGGATTCCCACAGATACGCAGTATTTT. Protein product: CASSQSRIGTSGIPTDTQYF.

V usage is TRBV10-3 and J usage is TRBJ1-4; possibly TRBD1 for D (6 bases). Looked up from germline, CDR1 is ENHRY and CDR2 is SYGVKD. Trimming cost V 6 bases and J 6 bases, with 8 bases left between them. The CDR3 consists of 12 residues. As DNA, the CDR3 is TGTGCCATCAGAAGGACAGATGAAAAACTGTTTTTT. Protein sequence: CAIRRTDEKLFF.

The chain carries TRBV5-5 and TRBJ1-1; D may be TRBD1 (6 bases). V was trimmed by 0 bases and J by 0 bases, leaving 9 bases between them. The CDR3 totals 15 residues. The germline gives CDR1 SGHKS, CDR2 YYEKEE (reference sequence). In DNA form, the CDR3 reads TGTGCCAGCAGCTTGGGACAGGCCCTGAACACTGAAGCTTTCTTT. Translation: CASSLGQALNTEAFF.

A single count supports this clone. This chain joins TRBV4-3 and TRBJ1-1; D is ambiguous. CDR1 LGHNA and CDR2 YSLEER come from the germline V gene. The CDR3 is 14 residues long. V was shortened by 1 base and J by 5 bases, with 11 bases between the two germline ends. CDR3: CASSQVGSDTEAFF. In DNA form, the CDR3 reads TGCGCCAGCAGCCAAGTCGGGTCCGATACTGAAGCTTTCTTT.

This clone was counted a few times. The rearrangement joins TRBV7-2 to TRBJ1-3, with TRBD1 identical over 9 bases. Looked up from germline, CDR1 is SGHTA and CDR2 is FQGNSA. The CDR3 spans 15 residues. Unmatched junction bases numbered 11, after V lost 7 bases and J lost 7 bases. The CDR3 DNA is TGTGCCAGCACCCCACGGACAGGGGATAGGAACACCATATATTTT. Translating gives CASTPRTGDRNTIYF.

The chain uses TRBV5-4 and TRBJ2-7; 8 nucleotides agree with TRBD2. J was trimmed by 3 bases and V by 3 bases; bases with no gene match: 8. This CDR3 is 15 amino acids long. The germline gives CDR1 SGHNT, CDR2 YYREEE (reference sequence). CDR3 residues: CASSSGRGHHYEQYF. The DNA for the CDR3 is TGTGCCAGCAGCTCCGGGAGGGGACATCACTACGAGCAGTACTTC.

V and J are TRBV7-2 and TRBJ2-2, with 10 positions matching TRBD2. V dropped 8 bases and J dropped 4; count of bases not matched to a gene: 7. The germline gives CDR1 SGHTA, CDR2 FQGNSA. This CDR3 region has 15 residues. The CDR3 DNA reads as TGTGCCAGCGAGCTAGCGGGAGACCCCACCGGGGAGCTGTTTTTT. It encodes CASELAGDPTGELFF.

As concerns this clone: Germline is not matched at one junction end, which may reflect a read error. The chain employs TRBV7-7 and TRBJ2-5; TRBD2 is a possible D gene (7 bases). The CDR3 extends over 15 amino acids. CDR1 and CDR2 (germline): SSHAT, FNYEAQ (reference sequence). The CDR3 loop reads CASSLARGGEETQYF. DNA for the CDR3: TGTGCTAGCAGCTTAGCGCGAGGGGGGGAAGAGACCCAGTACTTC.

J is TRBJ2-1 and V is TRBV6-5; 7 nucleotides agree with TRBD2. The CDR3 has 14 residues. V was pared by 4 bases and J by 6 bases, with 6 bases of the junction left unmatched. Germline lookup yields CDR1 MNHEY and CDR2 SVGAGI. The chain's CDR3 is CASSSTAGVNEQFF. For the CDR3, the DNA is TGTGCCAGCAGTTCCACTGCGGGGGTCAATGAGCAGTTCTTC.

This clone was counted ten times or more. The genes are TRBV27 and TRBJ2-3, with 8 nucleotides matching TRBD2. V lost 6 bases and J lost 4; bases outside the gene matches: 3. CDR3 length: 13 amino acids. Germline V lookup: CDR1 MNHEY, CDR2 SMNVEV (reference sequence). CDR3: CASRRAGADTQYF. For the CDR3, the DNA is TGTGCCAGCAGGAGAGCGGGAGCAGATACGCAGTATTTT.

The chain recombines TRBV28 with TRBJ1-2, with D maybe TRBD1 (5 bases). Trimming removed 2 bases at V and 7 bases at J, with 14 bases between. Germline CDR1 and CDR2: MDHEN and SYDVKM. This CDR3 region has 14 residues. The CDR3, as DNA: TGTGCCAGCAGTTTAGTGCAGGGCCGTGGTGGCTACACCTTC. Encoded protein: CASSLVQGRGGYTF.

This clone was found once. The chain recombines TRBV15 with TRBJ2-7, with TRBD1 matching 8 bases. From germline, CDR1 is LNHNV and CDR2 YYDKDF (reference sequence). The V and J ends lost 4 bases and 0 bases, in that order; junction bases with no gene match: 8. The CDR3 runs to 16 residues. CDR3 bases: TGTGCCACCAGCACACCATGGGGACAGGCCTCCTACGAGCAGTACTTC. Protein: CATSTPWGQASYEQYF.

This clone was picked up a small number of times. This chain joins TRBV29-1 and TRBJ2-1; TRBD2 aligns across 13 bases. With V trimmed by 7 bases and J by 7 bases, 4 bases remained unmatched. In germline, CDR1 is SQVTM, CDR2 ANQGSEA. The CDR3 is 13 residues long. The CDR3 sequence is CSAGTSGNNEQFF. The CDR3 nucleotides read TGCAGCGCTGGGACTAGCGGGAATAATGAGCAGTTCTTC.